Detailed here is one T cell receptor (beta chain). The CDR3 length is 13 residues. Germline lookup yields CDR1 SNHLY and CDR2 FYNNEI. Authors' methods: Amplified reference gene primers provided the basis for estimating nucleated cell counts. Using immunoSEQ multiplex PCR, the repertoire was profiled, and TCRdb retains in-frame clones only, with some absent. D and trimming were read from the DNA, whereas the V and J calls and clone size are those reported in that table. This table has over 300,000 clones, roughly 90% appearing once. In terms of age and location, participants ranged from about 18 to 89 years and lived in about two dozen US areas. Cohorts were based on clinical histories the participants reported. The data originate from a study of blood T cell repertoires in COVID-19. Study as a whole: Acute and convalescent COVID-19 specimens originated in the United States, Italy and Spain.

This sequence joins TRBV2 and TRBJ2-1, with D possibly being TRBD2 (5 bases). The receptor's source is a woman between 35 and 50 years old who had recovered from COVID-19. Sequences were obtained from PBMCs or T cells enriched from blood (not recorded which). The CDR3 region has the DNA TGTGCTACCCATGGGAGCCCTAACAATGAGCAGTTCTTC. Protein: CATHGSPNNEQFF. The full variable domain, in which reference TRBV2 and TRBJ2-1 provide the parts outside the CDR3, is EPEVTQTPSHQVTQMGQEVILRCVPISNHLYFYWYRQILGQKVEFLVSFYNNEISEKSEIFDDQFSVERPDGSNFTLKIRSTKLEDSAMYFCATHGSPNNEQFFGPGTRLTVL.